The 28 T cell receptor beta chains in this list originate from one sample, sequenced in a study of shared clonotypes between healthy human individuals. This table comes from immunoSEQ multiplex PCR, and its TCRdb copy is limited to in-frame clones, with some not included. The sample has about 2 million clones, about 95% seen once; the top ten hold approximately 0.13%. Sequencing used naive CD4+ T cells sorted from blood. Subset specified: CD45RA+ positively selected. The source of these receptors is a young man in good health.

J is TRBJ2-7 and V is TRBV29-1; no firm D call. CDR1 is SQVTM, CDR2 ANQGSEA, per germline. The CDR3 sequence is 11 residues long. Trimming left V 6 bases short and J 5 bases short, with 11 bases between. CDR3 residues: CSVWVPNEQYF. As DNA, the CDR3 is TGCAGCGTGTGGGTTCCCAACGAGCAGTACTTC.

The chain has TRBV30 and TRBJ2-3; D is unclear. Germline assignment: CDR1 GTSNPN and CDR2 SVGIG (reference sequence). V lost 2 bases and J lost 1, with 4 bases in between. This CDR3 comprises 12 residues. CDR3 in amino acids: CAWSSRTDTQYF. DNA of the CDR3: TGTGCCTGGAGTTCACGCACAGATACGCAGTATTTT. The full variable domain, rest sourced from reference TRBV30 and TRBJ2-3, is SQTIHQWPATLVQPVGSPLSLECTVEGTSNPNLYWYRQAAGRGLQLLFYSVGIGQISSEVPQNLSASRPQDRQFILSSKKLLLSDSGFYLCAWSSRTDTQYFGPGTRLTVL.

This chain joins TRBV7-3 and TRBJ1-1, with 11 bases that match TRBD1. Losses at the gene ends were 5 bases for V and 4 bases for J; bases not matched to a gene: 12. Per germline, CDR1 SGHTA and CDR2 FQGTGA. There are 17 residues in the CDR3. The CDR3 region is CASSLQVGTGGGTEAFF. The CDR3 nucleotides read TGTGCCAGCAGCCTGCAAGTTGGGACAGGGGGTGGCACTGAAGCTTTCTTT.

The chain recombines TRBV2 with TRBJ2-7; unclear D gene. This CDR3 contains 12 residues. Germline V gene lookup returns CDR1 SNHLY and CDR2 FYNNEI. Trimming stripped 6 bases from V and 4 bases from J, with 10 bases between. For the CDR3, the DNA is TGTGCCAGCAGACCCCAGGATTACGAGCAGTACTTC. It specifies CASRPQDYEQYF.

The chain combines TRBV4-3 with TRBJ1-6; possible D gene TRBD1, 6 bases. The germline V and J ends were trimmed by 4 bases and 1 base, with 17 bases remaining between them. The CDR3 sequence is 18 residues long. CDR1 and CDR2 (germline): LGHNA, YSLEER. CDR3 DNA: TGCGCCAGCAGCCGCTTCGGGGGGCGGGGATCCTATAATTCACCCCTCCACTTT. Translation: CASSRFGGRGSYNSPLHF.

J is TRBJ2-7 and V is TRBV7-2; 9 bases line up with TRBD1. V was clipped by 4 bases and J by 2 bases; unmatched bases: 9. This CDR3 has 16 amino acids. The V gene's germline CDR1 is SGHTA and CDR2 FQGNSA. The CDR3 bases are TGTGCCAGCAGCTGGGGGACAGGGAGGGGCCCCTACGAGCAGTACTTC. Amino acids: CASSWGTGRGPYEQYF.

The count of this clone is one. The chain's CDR3 is CASSETRLVQGGYTF. The CDR3 region has the DNA TGTGCCAGCAGTGAGACTAGACTGGTCCAAGGTGGCTACACCTTC. The chain has TRBV2 and TRBJ1-2, with no clear D. This CDR3 comprises 15 residues. Deletions cut 3 bases from V and 7 bases from J, with 18 bases between. Germline V gene lookup returns CDR1 SNHLY and CDR2 FYNNEI.

The chain is built from TRBV10-3 and TRBJ2-7; D gene ambiguous. Germline lookup yields CDR1 ENHRY and CDR2 SYGVKD. V gave up 3 bases and J gave up 3 bases, with 21 bases separating them. The CDR3 is 17 amino acids. CDR3 region: CAISDPLSVRVGYEQYF. The CDR3 nucleotides are TGTGCCATCAGTGATCCCCTCTCAGTCCGGGTCGGCTACGAGCAGTACTTC.

The CDR3 sequence is CASSLGRLVGDSPLHF. CDR3 coding DNA: TGTGCCAGCAGCCTCGGACGCCTCGTTGGAGATTCACCCCTCCACTTT. The chain is built from TRBV7-2 and TRBJ1-6; the D is unclear. Germline assignment: CDR1 SGHTA and CDR2 FQGNSA. This CDR3 is built from 16 residues. The V and J ends lost 5 bases and 8 bases respectively, with 19 bases between them.

The rearrangement uses TRBV5-1 and TRBJ2-1; 7 bases align to TRBD2. The CDR3 contains 12 residues. The junction had 0 bases not matched to a gene; V was cut back by 7 bases and J by 2 bases. Germline CDR1 SGHRS, CDR2 YFSETQ. DNA of the CDR3: TGCGCCAGCGGACTAGCCTACAATGAGCAGTTCTTC. Its translation is CASGLAYNEQFF.

V is TRBV6-5 and J is TRBJ1-4; 9 nucleotides align to TRBD1. V was clipped by 6 bases and J by 7 bases; unmatched bases: 6. The CDR3 loop spans 14 amino acids. CDR1 and CDR2 (germline): MNHEY, SVGAGI. CDR3 protein: CASRKQGASEKLFF. CDR3 bases: TGTGCCAGCAGAAAACAGGGGGCAAGTGAAAAACTGTTTTTT.

The chain uses TRBV19 and TRBJ1-1; D is ambiguous. The CDR3 covers 14 residues. V was clipped by 7 bases and J by 9 bases, with 21 bases between them. From germline, CDR1 is LNHDA and CDR2 SQIVND (reference sequence). Written as DNA, the CDR3 is TGTGCCAGTATGGACCCCAAAGCGAGCAAGCAAGCTTTCTTT. Protein: CASMDPKASKQAFF.

V gene TRBV4-1 combines with J gene TRBJ1-6; 7 positions agree with TRBD1. Losses at the gene ends were 4 bases for V and 6 bases for J; bases not matched to a gene: 12. The CDR3 is 17 residues long. Germline V gene lookup returns CDR1 MGHRA and CDR2 YSYEKL. CDR3 coding DNA: TGCGCCAGCAGCCCTGTAGACAGGGTCCGGGGTAATTCACCCCTCCACTTT. Translated: CASSPVDRVRGNSPLHF.

The gene calls are TRBV18 and TRBJ1-1; D possibly corresponds to TRBD1 (6 bases). V gave up 3 bases and J gave up 2 bases, with 22 bases separating them. Germline CDR1 KGHSH, CDR2 LQKENI. This CDR3 has 18 residues. The CDR3 loop reads CASSPKPPDSIPNTEAFF. The CDR3 DNA reads as TGTGCCAGCTCACCGAAACCCCCGGACAGCATCCCAAACACTGAAGCTTTCTTT.

This chain uses TRBV6-5 with TRBJ1-1; D unclear. The CDR3 is 16 amino acids. The germline CDR1 and CDR2 sequences are MNHEY and SVGAGI. V dropped 3 bases and J dropped 0 bases, with 14 bases sitting between them. The CDR3 DNA is TGTGCCAGCAGTTATGGATCCGGACTCGTGAACACTGAAGCTTTCTTT. It specifies CASSYGSGLVNTEAFF.

The V gene is TRBV4-3, the J gene TRBJ1-1; the D gene is possibly TRBD1 (5 bases). This CDR3 is 13 amino acids long. Between the trimmed V and J ends, which lost 3 bases and 8 bases, there was a span of 13 bases. Germline values: CDR1 LGHNA, CDR2 YSLEER. CDR3 region: CASSQREGQEAFF. CDR3 nucleotides: TGCGCCAGCAGCCAGAGGGAGGGGCAGGAAGCTTTCTTT.

Concerning this clone itself: In the same sample, other DNA sequences code for this CDR3. The chain employs TRBV18 and TRBJ2-5; D remains unclear. Per the germline V gene, CDR1 is KGHSH and CDR2 is LQKENI. The V gene lost 0 bases and the J gene lost 0 bases, with 2 bases spanning the gap. This CDR3 region has 13 residues. This chain's CDR3 is CASSPPNQETQYF. The CDR3, as DNA: TGTGCCAGCTCACCACCAAACCAAGAGACCCAGTACTTC.

This chain connects TRBV4-1 to TRBJ2-7; D not certain. This CDR3 comprises 15 residues. Trimming took 1 base from V and 2 from J, leaving 12 bases between them. CDR1 is MGHRA, CDR2 YSYEKL, per germline. This chain's CDR3 is CASSQGPGRTYEQYF. CDR3 DNA: TGCGCCAGCAGCCAAGGACCGGGCCGGACCTACGAGCAGTACTTC.

The chain has TRBV11-2 and TRBJ2-3, with 7 bases fitting TRBD1. The CDR3 spans 14 residues. The V gene's germline CDR1 is SGHAT and CDR2 FQNNGV. Losses at the gene ends were 5 bases for V and 4 bases for J; bases not matched to a gene: 6. The CDR3 sequence: CASSPTGVADTQYF. The CDR3 nucleotides read TGTGCCAGCAGCCCTACAGGGGTCGCAGATACGCAGTATTTT.

The V call is TRBV7-2, the J call TRBJ2-7; a weak D match, TRBD2 (6 bases). Trimming shortened V by 1 base and J by 12 bases, and 22 bases separated the two germline ends. The CDR3 totals 15 residues. The germline V gene has CDR1 SGHTA and CDR2 FQGNSA. The CDR3 here is CASSLDLASATRTYF. The CDR3 DNA sequence: TGTGCCAGCAGCTTAGATCTTGCTAGCGCCACTCGGACGTACTTC.

This chain connects TRBV10-3 to TRBJ1-5; 9 bases are a match to TRBD1. This CDR3 has 14 residues. Per germline, CDR1 ENHRY and CDR2 SYGVKD. V was clipped by 6 bases and J by 3 bases; unmatched bases: 3. The CDR3 DNA follows: TGTGCCATCAGAGGGACAGGGCTCAATCAGCCCCAGCATTTT. This gives the protein CAIRGTGLNQPQHF.

The chain employs TRBV7-9 and TRBJ2-7, with D perhaps matching TRBD2 (6 bases). This CDR3 comprises 15 residues. Germline lookup yields CDR1 SEHNR and CDR2 FQNEAQ (reference sequence). V lost 5 bases and J lost 1, with 15 bases in between. CDR3 DNA sequence: TGTGCCAGCAGCCCCGGGGCGGGGCAATCCTACGAGCAGTACTTC. Translation: CASSPGAGQSYEQYF.

This rearrangement joins TRBV5-4 to TRBJ2-3; D could derive from TRBD1 or TRBD2 (7 bases each). Germline V gene lookup returns CDR1 SGHNT and CDR2 YYREEE (reference sequence). Trimming stripped 4 bases from V and 2 bases from J, with 14 bases between. The CDR3 has 15 amino acids. CDR3 loop: CASSREGAITDTQYF. CDR3 nucleotide sequence: TGTGCCAGCAGCAGGGAGGGGGCCATCACAGATACGCAGTATTTT.

The chain combines TRBV5-1 with TRBJ2-5; weak D call: TRBD1 (8 bases). V was shortened by 7 bases and J by 4 bases, with 17 bases between the two germline ends. The germline V gene encodes CDR1 SGHRS and CDR2 YFSETQ. The CDR3 is made up of 14 amino acids. This CDR3 reads CASGATGEGETQYF. CDR3 bases: TGCGCCAGCGGGGCGACAGGGGAGGGAGAGACCCAGTACTTC.

The chain uses TRBV28 and TRBJ1-5; TRBD1 agrees at 8 bases. CDR3 size: 15 residues. Germline CDR1 MDHEN, CDR2 SYDVKM. V shed 5 bases, J shed 2 bases, and the junction held 5 bases outside the gene matches. The CDR3 spells CASSPMDRGNQPQHF. The CDR3 DNA sequence: TGTGCCAGCAGTCCTATGGACAGGGGCAATCAGCCCCAGCATTTT.

The chain carries TRBV1 and TRBJ2-7; TRBD2, the table's D call, was not compared with the DNA. TRBV1 is shown as a pseudogene. This CDR3 region has 12 residues. CDR3 DNA: TGCACCAGCAGCCGCGAGAATTACGAGCAGTACTTC. Translated, it gives CTSSRENYEQYF.

V is TRBV18 and J is TRBJ1-1; no firm D call. V dropped 6 bases and J dropped 8 bases, with 19 bases sitting between them. The CDR3 is 14 residues long. CDR1 and CDR2 (germline): KGHSH, LQKENI. In DNA form, the CDR3 reads TGTGCCAGCTCGCCATTGGGTCAGGTAGCCGAAGCTTTCTTT. Translated, it gives CASSPLGQVAEAFF.

The chain has TRBV11-2 and TRBJ1-5, with D possibly matching TRBD1 (5 bases). Germline V gene lookup returns CDR1 SGHAT and CDR2 FQNNGV. V was shortened by 5 bases and J by 3 bases, with 17 bases between the two germline ends. This CDR3 has 16 residues. CDR3 coding DNA: TGTGCCAGCAGCCCGGGACGGACGACTTTCAATCAGCCCCAGCATTTT. Its protein product is CASSPGRTTFNQPQHF.